These 15 T cell receptor beta chains originate from one sample sequenced in a study of cytomegalovirus exposure and HLA in healthy donors. It was with 60 Vbeta and 13 Jbeta primers that the PCR ran. Produced via immunoSEQ multiplex PCR; TCRdb's table is partial and in-frame only. The table records over 150,000 clones, around 80% of them present only once. Sample: PBMCs. These receptor sequences come from a man between 18 and 29 years old in good health and CMV-seropositive.

CDR3 in DNA: TGTGCCAGCAGCTTGGAGGACTCGTCCTACGAGCAGTACTTC. Protein sequence: CASSLEDSSYEQYF. This chain links TRBV5-4 with TRBJ2-5, with a possible D match to TRBD2 (5 bases). The J call may be faulty, since TRBJ2-7 better matches the DNA end. Germline lookup yields CDR1 SGHNT and CDR2 YYREEE (reference sequence). The CDR3 covers 14 residues.

The gene calls are TRBV5-1 and TRBJ2-3, with 8 positions matching TRBD1. CDR1 and CDR2 (germline): SGHRS, YFSETQ. V dropped 4 bases and J dropped 5; count of bases not matched to a gene: 6. The CDR3 runs 14 residues. This chain's CDR3 is CASSAGQGLDTQYF. The CDR3 DNA sequence: TGCGCCAGCAGCGCCGGACAGGGTCTAGATACGCAGTATTTT.

The rearrangement uses TRBV15 and TRBJ1-4, with 10 bases that match TRBD1. The CDR3 spans 18 residues. Germline V gene data show CDR1 as LNHNV and CDR2 as YYDKDF (reference sequence). With V trimmed by 0 bases and J by 6 bases, 10 bases remained unmatched. CDR3 DNA: TGTGCCACCAGCAGAGAGGCGGGACAGGGGAGCAGGGATGAAAAACTGTTTTTT. It translates to CATSREAGQGSRDEKLFF.

V usage is TRBV27 and J usage is TRBJ2-5; 7 nucleotides agree with TRBD1. The assigned J gene may be wrong: the sequence end matches TRBJ2-7 better. This CDR3 region has 14 residues. Germline CDR1 and CDR2: MNHEY and SMNVEV (reference sequence). The CDR3 DNA reads as TGTGCCAGCAGTTTGGGCAGGGGGTCCTACGAGCAGTACTTC. Protein sequence: CASSLGRGSYEQYF.

To note about this clone: An end of the junction differs from the germline gene, which may be a read error. In DNA form, the CDR3 reads TGCGCCAGCACCCAAACAGGGGGCCGCGTTTCCACAGATACGCAGTATTTT. This translates into CASTQTGGRVSTDTQYF. V is TRBV4-1 and J is TRBJ2-3; 9 positions agree with TRBD1. This CDR3 has 17 amino acids. Germline loops: CDR1 MGHRA, CDR2 YSYEKL.

The genes are TRBV4-2 and TRBJ2-5; D uncertain. With the DNA end fitting TRBJ2-7 better, the J assignment may be wrong. This CDR3 spans 13 amino acids. Per the germline V gene, CDR1 is LGHNA and CDR2 is YNFKEQ. The CDR3 spells CASSQEEAYEQYF. In DNA, the CDR3 is TGTGCCAGCAGCCAAGAAGAAGCGTACGAGCAGTACTTC.

The chain recombines TRBV7-2 with TRBJ1-5; D is uncertain. The CDR3 contains 13 residues. Trimming took off 5 bases at V and 6 bases at J, with 11 bases between the two ends. Germline V gene lookup returns CDR1 SGHTA and CDR2 FQGNSA. As DNA, the CDR3 is TGTGCCAGCAGCCCACAACAGCTTCAGCCCCAGCATTTT. This sequence encodes CASSPQQLQPQHF.

V and J are TRBV2 and TRBJ2-7; D possibly corresponds to TRBD1 (6 bases). The CDR3 runs to 16 residues. V dropped 5 bases and J dropped 4 bases, with 21 bases sitting between them. The germline V gene encodes CDR1 SNHLY and CDR2 FYNNEI. The CDR3 DNA follows: TGTGCCAGCAGTATTGACAGGCTCCTAGTTACTTACGAGCAGTACTTC. Its protein product is CASSIDRLLVTYEQYF.

The count of this clone is one. V is TRBV11-2 and J is TRBJ2-2, with 10 bases that match TRBD2. V shed 6 bases and J 6 bases; nucleotides not matched to a gene: 10. The germline V gene has CDR1 SGHAT and CDR2 FQNNGV. The CDR3 runs 16 residues. This chain's CDR3 is CASSRTSGIVAGELFF. CDR3 DNA sequence: TGTGCCAGCAGTCGTACTAGCGGGATTGTCGCCGGGGAGCTGTTTTTT. The whole variable domain, filled in from reference TRBV11-2 and TRBJ2-2, reads EAGVAQSPRYKIIEKRQSVAFWCNPISGHATLYWYQQILGQGPKLLIQFQNNGVVDDSQLPKDRFSAERLKGVDSTLKIQPAKLEDSAVYLCASSRTSGIVAGELFFGEGSRLTVL.

This clone was recorded a few times. The chain couples TRBV7-2 to TRBJ1-6, with a possible D match to TRBD1 (5 bases). The CDR3 spans 14 residues. Between the trimmed V and J ends, which lost 5 bases and 6 bases, there was a span of 11 bases. Germline CDR1 is SGHTA and CDR2 is FQGNSA. The CDR3 DNA is TGTGCCAGCAGCCAGACAGTGCTTAATTCACCCCTCCACTTT. Protein sequence: CASSQTVLNSPLHF.

This clone was seen a handful of times. The chain is built from TRBV27 and TRBJ2-7; D possibly corresponds to TRBD2 (6 bases). V lost 5 bases, J lost 4 bases, and 12 bases lay in between. The CDR3 extends over 13 amino acids. Germline values: CDR1 MNHEY, CDR2 SMNVEV (reference sequence). Here the CDR3 DNA reads TGTGCCAGCAGTCCAGTGGGGAGGTACGAGCAGTACTTC. It specifies CASSPVGRYEQYF.

The chain uses TRBV25-1 and TRBJ1-3; unclear D gene. The CDR3 contains 18 residues. Deletions cut 10 bases from V and 0 bases from J, with 25 bases between. Germline CDR1 is MGHDK and CDR2 is SYGVNS. CDR3 DNA: TGTGCCACCGAGTCGGAGGTGCCCCCCATTTGCTCTGGAAACACCATATATTTT. Protein: CATESEVPPICSGNTIYF.

The V gene is TRBV27, the J gene TRBJ2-3; no definite D call. Germline V gene lookup returns CDR1 MNHEY and CDR2 SMNVEV (reference sequence). The CDR3 loop spans 14 amino acids. V lost 2 bases, J lost 1 base, and 7 bases lay in between. The CDR3 spells CASSLAAGTDTQYF. CDR3 bases: TGTGCCAGCAGTTTAGCGGCGGGCACAGATACGCAGTATTTT.

The chain employs TRBV10-3 and TRBJ2-3, with a possible D match to TRBD1 (5 bases). The V gene lost 5 bases and the J gene lost 6 bases, with 12 bases spanning the gap. Germline V gene lookup returns CDR1 ENHRY and CDR2 SYGVKD. The CDR3 sequence is 13 residues long. CDR3: CAISQGFSDTQYF. DNA for the CDR3: TGTGCCATCAGTCAGGGCTTCTCCGATACGCAGTATTTT.

The gene calls are TRBV7-7 and TRBJ2-1; 12 bases align to TRBD1. The CDR3 is 15 amino acids. Germline assignment: CDR1 SSHAT and CDR2 FNYEAQ (reference sequence). With V trimmed by 5 bases and J by 9 bases, 8 bases remained unmatched. CDR3 residues: CASSAGQGAVGEQFF. In nucleotides, the CDR3 is TGTGCCAGCAGCGCGGGACAGGGGGCAGTGGGTGAGCAGTTCTTC.